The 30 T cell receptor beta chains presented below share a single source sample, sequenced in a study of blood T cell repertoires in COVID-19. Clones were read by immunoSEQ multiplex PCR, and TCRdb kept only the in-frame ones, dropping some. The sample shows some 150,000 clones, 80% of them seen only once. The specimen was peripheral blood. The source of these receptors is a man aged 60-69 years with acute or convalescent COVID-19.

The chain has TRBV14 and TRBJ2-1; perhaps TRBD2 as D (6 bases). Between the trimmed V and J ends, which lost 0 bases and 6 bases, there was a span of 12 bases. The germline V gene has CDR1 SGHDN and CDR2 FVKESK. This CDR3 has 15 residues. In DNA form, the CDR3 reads TGTGCCAGCAGCCAAGATTGGGGGGTGGGCAATGAGCAGTTCTTC. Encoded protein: CASSQDWGVGNEQFF.

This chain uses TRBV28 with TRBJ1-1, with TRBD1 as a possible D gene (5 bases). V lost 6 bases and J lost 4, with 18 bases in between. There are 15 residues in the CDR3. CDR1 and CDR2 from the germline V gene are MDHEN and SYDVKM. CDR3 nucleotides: TGTGCCAGCAGCCCTCCTGGGAGGGGAGTCACTGAAGCTTTCTTT. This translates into CASSPPGRGVTEAFF.

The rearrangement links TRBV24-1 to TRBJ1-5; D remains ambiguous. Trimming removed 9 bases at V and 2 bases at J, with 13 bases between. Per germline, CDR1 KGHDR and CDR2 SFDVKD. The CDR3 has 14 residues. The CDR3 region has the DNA TGTGCCACCTACCACCAGGATGGCAATCAGCCCCAGCATTTT. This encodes CATYHQDGNQPQHF.

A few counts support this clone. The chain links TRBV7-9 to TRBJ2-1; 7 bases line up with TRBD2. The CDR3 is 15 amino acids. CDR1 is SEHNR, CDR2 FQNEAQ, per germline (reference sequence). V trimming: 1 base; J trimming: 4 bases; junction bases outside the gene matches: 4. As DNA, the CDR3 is TGTGCCAGCAGCTTAGTGCGGGGGATATACAATGAGCAGTTCTTC. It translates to CASSLVRGIYNEQFF.

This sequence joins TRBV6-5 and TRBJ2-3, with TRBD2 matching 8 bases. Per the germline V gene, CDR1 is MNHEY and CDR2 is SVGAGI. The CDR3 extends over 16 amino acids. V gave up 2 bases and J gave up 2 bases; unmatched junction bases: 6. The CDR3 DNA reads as TGTGCCAGCAGTTACGTCGGGGGGGGGCACACAGATACGCAGTATTTT. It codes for CASSYVGGGHTDTQYF.

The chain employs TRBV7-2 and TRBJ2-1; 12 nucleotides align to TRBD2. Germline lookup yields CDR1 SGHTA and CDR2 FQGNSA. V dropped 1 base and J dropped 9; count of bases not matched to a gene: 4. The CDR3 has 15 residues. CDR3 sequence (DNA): TGTGCCAGCAGCTTAGTGACTAGCGGGAGAGGTGAGCAGTTCTTC. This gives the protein CASSLVTSGRGEQFF.

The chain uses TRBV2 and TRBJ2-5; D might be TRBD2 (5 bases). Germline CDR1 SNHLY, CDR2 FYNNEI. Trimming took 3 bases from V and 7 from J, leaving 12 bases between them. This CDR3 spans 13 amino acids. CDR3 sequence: CASSEIAEGTQYF. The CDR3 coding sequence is TGTGCCAGCAGTGAGATAGCCGAGGGGACCCAGTACTTC.

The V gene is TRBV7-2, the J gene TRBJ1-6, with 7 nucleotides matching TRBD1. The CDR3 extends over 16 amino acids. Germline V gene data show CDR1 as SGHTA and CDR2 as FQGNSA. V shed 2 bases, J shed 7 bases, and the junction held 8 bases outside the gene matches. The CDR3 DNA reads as TGTGCCAGCAGCTTAACAGGGGCCTATGGGAATTCACCCCTCCACTTT. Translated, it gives CASSLTGAYGNSPLHF.

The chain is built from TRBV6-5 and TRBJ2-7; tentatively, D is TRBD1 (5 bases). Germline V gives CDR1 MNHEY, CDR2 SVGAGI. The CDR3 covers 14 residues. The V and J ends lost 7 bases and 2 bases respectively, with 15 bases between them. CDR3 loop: CASKMSGSPYEQYF. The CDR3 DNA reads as TGTGCCAGCAAGATGTCAGGGTCCCCCTACGAGCAGTACTTC.

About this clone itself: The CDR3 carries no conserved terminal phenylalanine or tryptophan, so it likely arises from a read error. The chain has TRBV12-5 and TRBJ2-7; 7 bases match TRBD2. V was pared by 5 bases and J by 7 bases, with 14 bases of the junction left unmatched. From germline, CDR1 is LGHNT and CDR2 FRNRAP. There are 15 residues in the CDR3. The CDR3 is CASGTVGGRMDEQYS. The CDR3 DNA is TGTGCTAGTGGTACGGTGGGGGGGAGAATGGATGAGCAGTACTCC.

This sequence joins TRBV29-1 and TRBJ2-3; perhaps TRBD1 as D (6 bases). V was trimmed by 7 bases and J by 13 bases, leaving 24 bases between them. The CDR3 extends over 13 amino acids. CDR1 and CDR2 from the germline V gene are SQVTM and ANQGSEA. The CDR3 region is CSAKDSSQIMEYF. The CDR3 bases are TGCAGCGCTAAGGACAGCTCACAGATCATGGAGTATTTT.

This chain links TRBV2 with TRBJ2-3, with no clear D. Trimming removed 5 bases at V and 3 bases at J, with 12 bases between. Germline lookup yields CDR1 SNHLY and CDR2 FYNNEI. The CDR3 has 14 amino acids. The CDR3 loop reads CASSLLARTDTQYF. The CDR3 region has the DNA TGTGCCAGCAGTCTGCTGGCCCGAACAGATACGCAGTATTTT.

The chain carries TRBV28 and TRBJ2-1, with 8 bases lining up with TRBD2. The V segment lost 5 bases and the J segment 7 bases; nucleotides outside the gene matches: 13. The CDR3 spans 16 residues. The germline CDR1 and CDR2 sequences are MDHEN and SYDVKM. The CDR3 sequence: CASSPPGSGRGNEQFF. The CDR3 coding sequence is TGTGCCAGCAGTCCCCCGGGGAGCGGGAGAGGGAATGAGCAGTTCTTC.

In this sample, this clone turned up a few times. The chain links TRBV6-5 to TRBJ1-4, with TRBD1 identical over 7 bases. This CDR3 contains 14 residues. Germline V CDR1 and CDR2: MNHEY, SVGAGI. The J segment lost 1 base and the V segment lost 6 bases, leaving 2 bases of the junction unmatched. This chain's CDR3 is CASSQGGTNEKLFF. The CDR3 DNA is TGTGCCAGCAGCCAGGGGGGAACTAATGAAAAACTGTTTTTT.

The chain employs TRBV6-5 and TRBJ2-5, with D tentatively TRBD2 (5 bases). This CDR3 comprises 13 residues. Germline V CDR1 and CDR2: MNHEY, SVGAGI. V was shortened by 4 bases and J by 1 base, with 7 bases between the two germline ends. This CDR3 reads CASSWTVQETQYF. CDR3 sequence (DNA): TGTGCCAGCAGTTGGACTGTCCAAGAGACCCAGTACTTC.

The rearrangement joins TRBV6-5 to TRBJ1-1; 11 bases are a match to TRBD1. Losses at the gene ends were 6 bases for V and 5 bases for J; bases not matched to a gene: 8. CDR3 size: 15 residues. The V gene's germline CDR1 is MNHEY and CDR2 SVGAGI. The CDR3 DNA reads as TGTGCCAGCAGCCCCGGGACAGGGGGAGGTACTGAAGCTTTCTTT. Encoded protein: CASSPGTGGGTEAFF.

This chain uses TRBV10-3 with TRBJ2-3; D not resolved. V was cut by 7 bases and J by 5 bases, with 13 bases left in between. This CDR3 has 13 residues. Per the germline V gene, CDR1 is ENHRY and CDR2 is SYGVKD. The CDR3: CAINSPPGDTQYF. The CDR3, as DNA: TGTGCCATCAATTCTCCCCCAGGAGATACGCAGTATTTT.

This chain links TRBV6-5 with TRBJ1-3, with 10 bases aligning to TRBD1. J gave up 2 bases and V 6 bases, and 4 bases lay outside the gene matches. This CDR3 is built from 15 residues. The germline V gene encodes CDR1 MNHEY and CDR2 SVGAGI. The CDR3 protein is CASRPGTGAGNTIYF. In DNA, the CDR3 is TGTGCCAGCAGACCCGGGACAGGGGCTGGAAACACCATATATTTT.

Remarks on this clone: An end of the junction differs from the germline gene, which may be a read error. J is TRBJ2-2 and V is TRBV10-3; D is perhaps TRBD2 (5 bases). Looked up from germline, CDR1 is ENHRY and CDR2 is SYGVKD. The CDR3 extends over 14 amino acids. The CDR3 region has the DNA TGTGCCATCAGTGAGGGCAGGAACACCGGGGAGCCGTTTTTT. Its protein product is CAISEGRNTGEPFF.

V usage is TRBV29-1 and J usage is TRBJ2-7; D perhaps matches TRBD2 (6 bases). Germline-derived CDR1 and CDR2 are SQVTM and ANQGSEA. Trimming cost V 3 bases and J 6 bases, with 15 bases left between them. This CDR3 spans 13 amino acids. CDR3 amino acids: CSVEPASRGEQYF. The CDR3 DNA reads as TGCAGCGTTGAGCCGGCCTCGCGGGGCGAGCAGTACTTC.

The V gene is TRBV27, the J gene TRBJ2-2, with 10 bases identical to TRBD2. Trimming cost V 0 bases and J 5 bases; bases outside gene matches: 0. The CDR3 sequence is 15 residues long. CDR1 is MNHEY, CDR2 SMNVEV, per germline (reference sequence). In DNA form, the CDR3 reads TGTGCCAGCAGTTTATCTAGCGGGGGGACCGGGGAGCTGTTTTTT. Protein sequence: CASSLSSGGTGELFF.

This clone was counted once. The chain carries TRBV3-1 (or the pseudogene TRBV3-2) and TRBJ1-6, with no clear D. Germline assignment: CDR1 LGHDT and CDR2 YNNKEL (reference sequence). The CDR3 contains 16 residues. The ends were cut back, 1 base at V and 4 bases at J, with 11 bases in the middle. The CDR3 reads CASSQASTGYNSPLHF. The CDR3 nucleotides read TGTGCCAGCAGCCAAGCATCGACGGGATATAATTCACCCCTCCACTTT.

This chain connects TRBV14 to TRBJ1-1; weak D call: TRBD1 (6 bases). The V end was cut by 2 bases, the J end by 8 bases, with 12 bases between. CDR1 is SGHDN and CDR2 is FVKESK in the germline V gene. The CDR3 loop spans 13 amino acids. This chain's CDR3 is CASSQRRGTEAFF. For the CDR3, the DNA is TGTGCCAGCAGCCAAAGAAGAGGGACAGAAGCTTTCTTT.

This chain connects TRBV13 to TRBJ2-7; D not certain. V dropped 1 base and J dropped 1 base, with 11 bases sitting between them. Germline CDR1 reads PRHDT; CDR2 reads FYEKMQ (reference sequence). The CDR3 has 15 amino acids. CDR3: CASSLVQPGSYEQYF. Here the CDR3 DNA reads TGTGCCAGCAGCTTAGTACAGCCCGGTTCCTACGAGCAGTACTTC.

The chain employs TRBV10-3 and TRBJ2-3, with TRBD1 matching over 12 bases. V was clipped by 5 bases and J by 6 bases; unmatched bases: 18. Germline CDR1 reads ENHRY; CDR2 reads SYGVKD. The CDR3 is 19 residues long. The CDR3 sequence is CAISLLGQGAASGKDTQYF. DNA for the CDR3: TGTGCCATCAGTCTCTTGGGACAGGGGGCTGCTAGCGGGAAGGATACGCAGTATTTT.

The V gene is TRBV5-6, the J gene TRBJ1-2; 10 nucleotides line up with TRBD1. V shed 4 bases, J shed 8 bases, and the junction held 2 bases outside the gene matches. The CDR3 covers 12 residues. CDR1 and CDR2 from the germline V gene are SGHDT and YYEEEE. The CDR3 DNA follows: TGTGCCAGCAGCGGGACAGGGGCCGGCTACACCTTC. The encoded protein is CASSGTGAGYTF.

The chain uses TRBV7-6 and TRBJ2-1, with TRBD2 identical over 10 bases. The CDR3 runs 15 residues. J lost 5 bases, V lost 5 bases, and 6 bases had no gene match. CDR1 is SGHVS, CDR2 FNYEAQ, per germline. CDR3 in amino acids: CASSQSGGAHNEQFF. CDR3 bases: TGTGCCAGCAGCCAGAGCGGGGGGGCCCACAATGAGCAGTTCTTC.

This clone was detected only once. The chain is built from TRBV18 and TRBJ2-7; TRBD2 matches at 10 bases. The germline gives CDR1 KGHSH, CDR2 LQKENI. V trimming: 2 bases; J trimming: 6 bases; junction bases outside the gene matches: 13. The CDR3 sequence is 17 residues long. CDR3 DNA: TGTGCCAGCTCACCATGGGACGGGAGCGGGACTAGCGTCGAGCAGTACTTC. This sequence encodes CASSPWDGSGTSVEQYF.

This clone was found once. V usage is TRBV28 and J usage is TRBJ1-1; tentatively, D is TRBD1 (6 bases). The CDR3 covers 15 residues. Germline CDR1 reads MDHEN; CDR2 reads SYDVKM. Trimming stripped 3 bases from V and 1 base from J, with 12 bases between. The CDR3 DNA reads TGTGCCAGCAGTTTGGGGGGGGCCGGGAACACTGAAGCTTTCTTT. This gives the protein CASSLGGAGNTEAFF.

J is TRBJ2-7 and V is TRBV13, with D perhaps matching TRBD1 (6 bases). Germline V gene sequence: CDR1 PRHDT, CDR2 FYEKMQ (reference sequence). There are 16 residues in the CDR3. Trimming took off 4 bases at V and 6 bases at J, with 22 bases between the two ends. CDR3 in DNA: TGTGCCAGCAGCTCCAGGTTCGACTATATAGGGGGCGAGCAGTACTTC. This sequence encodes CASSSRFDYIGGEQYF. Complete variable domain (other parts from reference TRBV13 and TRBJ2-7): AAGVIQSPRHLIKEKRETATLKCYPIPRHDTVYWYQQGPGQDPQFLISFYEKMQSDKGSIPDRFSAQQFSDYHSELNMSSLELGDSALYFCASSSRFDYIGGEQYFGPGTRLTVT.